Shown below are 8 T cell receptor beta chains from a single sample sequenced in a study of cytomegalovirus exposure and HLA in healthy donors. The PCR was carried out with 60 Vbeta primers and 13 Jbeta primers. The method was immunoSEQ multiplex PCR; TCRdb's version includes in-frame clones alone and lacks a portion of them. The table has approximately 190,000 clones, roughly 80% seen once. The sequencing sample was made of PBMCs. All receptors derive from a middle-aged man in good health and CMV-seronegative.

This chain joins TRBV4-2 and TRBJ2-5, with 7 bases identical to TRBD1. CDR1 and CDR2 (germline): LGHNA, YNFKEQ. CDR3 length equals 18 residues. Trimming at V came to 0 bases and at J to 0 bases, leaving 10 bases not matched to a gene. CDR3 sequence reads: CASSQDGYSGQYQETQYF. CDR3 bases: TGTGCCAGCAGCCAAGATGGGTACTCGGGACAGTACCAAGAGACCCAGTACTTC.

This chain links TRBV5-6 with TRBJ1-5; 7 bases map to TRBD1. The germline V gene has CDR1 SGHDT and CDR2 YYEEEE. The CDR3 is made up of 16 amino acids. V dropped 1 base and J dropped 10; count of bases not matched to a gene: 14. CDR3 protein: CASSLFGTAEISPQHF. The CDR3 DNA reads TGTGCCAGCAGCTTGTTCGGGACAGCCGAAATCTCTCCCCAGCATTTT.

In this sample, this clone turned up a few times. This rearrangement joins TRBV4-1 to TRBJ1-5; possible D gene TRBD1, 6 bases. Germline V CDR1 and CDR2: MGHRA, YSYEKL. The CDR3 consists of 16 residues. V gave up 2 bases and J gave up 3 bases, with 14 bases separating them. CDR3 in amino acids: CASSQYKDSPNQPQHF. In nucleotides, the CDR3 is TGCGCCAGCAGCCAATACAAGGACAGCCCCAATCAGCCCCAGCATTTT.

The chain is built from TRBV6-6 and TRBJ2-1; the match to TRBD1 covers 8 bases. V lost 4 bases, J lost 7 bases, and 9 bases stayed unmatched. CDR3 size: 15 residues. In germline, CDR1 is MNHNY, CDR2 SVGAGI (reference sequence). This CDR3 is CASSSGQAVPNEQFF. CDR3 sequence (DNA): TGTGCCAGCAGTTCGGGACAGGCGGTCCCTAATGAGCAGTTCTTC.

The chain employs TRBV7-9 and TRBJ2-7; possible D gene TRBD1, 7 bases. Germline V gene data show CDR1 as SEHNR and CDR2 as FQNEAQ (reference sequence). The CDR3 totals 13 residues. V lost 5 bases to trimming and J lost 5 bases, with 13 bases between them. The CDR3 protein is CASSTDRRDEQYF. As DNA, the CDR3 is TGTGCCAGCAGCACGGACAGGAGGGACGAGCAGTACTTC.

CDR3 nucleotides: TGTGCCAGCAGCCCACGGACTAGCGGACCCAATGAGCAGTTCTTC. Its translation: CASSPRTSGPNEQFF. The V gene is TRBV7-9, the J gene TRBJ2-1, with TRBD2 matching over 10 bases. The CDR3 runs to 15 residues. CDR1 SEHNR and CDR2 FQNEAQ come from the germline V gene (reference sequence). The trim removed 5 bases at V and 6 bases at J, leaving 7 bases unmatched.

This clone appeared a few times. The chain recombines TRBV11-2 with TRBJ1-1, with 7 bases fitting TRBD1. Germline CDR1 SGHAT, CDR2 FQNNGV. This CDR3 has 15 amino acids. V gave up 5 bases and J gave up 1 base; unmatched junction bases: 7. Here the CDR3 reads CASSRRGGRNTEAFF. For the CDR3, the DNA is TGTGCCAGCAGCCGGAGAGGGGGCAGGAACACTGAAGCTTTCTTT.

The J gene is TRBJ2-1, the V gene TRBV7-9; maybe TRBD2 (5 bases). Germline-derived CDR1 and CDR2 are SEHNR and FQNEAQ (reference sequence). With 4 bases removed from V and 8 bases from J, the gap between germline ends came to 15 bases. This CDR3 spans 14 amino acids. The CDR3 nucleotides are TGTGCCAGCAGCTCAGCGGAGAAAGTTGATGAGCAGTTCTTC. Amino acid sequence: CASSSAEKVDEQFF.